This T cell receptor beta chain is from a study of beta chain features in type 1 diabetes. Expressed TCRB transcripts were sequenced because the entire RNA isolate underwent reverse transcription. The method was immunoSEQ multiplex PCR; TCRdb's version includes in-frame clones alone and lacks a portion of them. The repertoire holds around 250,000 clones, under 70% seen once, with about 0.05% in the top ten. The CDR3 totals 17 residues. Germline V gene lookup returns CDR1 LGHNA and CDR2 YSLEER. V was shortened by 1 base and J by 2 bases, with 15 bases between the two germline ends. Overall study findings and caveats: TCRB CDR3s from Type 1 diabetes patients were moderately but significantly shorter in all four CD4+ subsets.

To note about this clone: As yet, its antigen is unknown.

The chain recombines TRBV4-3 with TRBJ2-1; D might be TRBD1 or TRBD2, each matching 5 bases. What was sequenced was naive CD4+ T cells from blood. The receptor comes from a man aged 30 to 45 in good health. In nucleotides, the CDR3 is TGCGCCAGCAGCCAAGGGAGGAGGAAGACAGCCTACAATGAGCAGTTCTTC. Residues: CASSQGRRKTAYNEQFF.